Below, 9 T cell receptor beta chains from the same sample are listed, as sequenced in a study of T cell changes during pregnancy in multiple sclerosis (dated by TCRdb to the late 2010s). The library was generated by the immunoSEQ multiplex PCR assay. In TCRdb, the immuneACCESS table is reduced to in-frame sequences with V and J assigned. These tables do not hold every clone; where another copy was compared, an unresolved V gene accounts for under half, and the others remain unexplained. This sample is represented by 55,000 to 85,000 clones; less than 95% of them were singletons. Of the sample, 0.58% is held by the ten largest clones. The specimen was peripheral blood, collected in the third trimester of pregnancy. The receptors derive from a female donor with multiple sclerosis, enrolled in a pregnancy study.

This sequence joins TRBV7-2 and TRBJ1-2; 8 nucleotides align to TRBD1. Germline CDR1 is SGHTA and CDR2 is FQGNSA. V gave up 5 bases and J gave up 4 bases; unmatched junction bases: 12. The CDR3 contains 16 residues. CDR3 DNA sequence: TGTGCCAGCAGCACGACGGGACAGGCCCTTCTCTATGGCTACACCTTC. Encoded protein: CASSTTGQALLYGYTF.

The chain employs TRBV2 and TRBJ2-7, with 11 bases matching TRBD2. Trimming at V came to 4 bases and at J to 1 base, leaving 15 bases not matched to a gene. The CDR3 runs to 19 residues. CDR1 is SNHLY and CDR2 is FYNNEI in the germline V gene. The CDR3 DNA follows: TGTGCCAGCAGTGCTGGACTAGCGGGCCGTTCTCCGCCGTCCTACGAGCAGTACTTC. Translated: CASSAGLAGRSPPSYEQYF.

By sample fraction, this clone is medium-sized. The genes are TRBV6-1 and TRBJ2-7, with 8 bases matching TRBD1. Germline loops: CDR1 MNHNS, CDR2 SASEGT. The CDR3 consists of 14 residues. J gave up 1 base and V 3 bases, and 2 bases lay outside the gene matches. The CDR3 coding sequence is TGTGCCAGCAGTGAGGGGGACAGGTCCTACGAGCAGTACTTC. Its translation: CASSEGDRSYEQYF.

This chain links TRBV19 with TRBJ2-1, with TRBD1 matching over 7 bases. CDR1 and CDR2 from the germline V gene are LNHDA and SQIVND (reference sequence). This CDR3 comprises 15 residues. Trimming at V came to 1 base and at J to 10 bases, leaving 10 bases not matched to a gene. CDR3 loop: CASSIAVGTDIEQFF. The CDR3 region has the DNA TGTGCCAGTAGTATAGCCGTTGGGACAGATATCGAGCAGTTCTTC.

The rearrangement uses TRBV6-5 and TRBJ1-2; the D gene is possibly TRBD1 (6 bases). In germline, CDR1 is MNHEY, CDR2 SVGAGI. The CDR3 consists of 13 residues. Trimming stripped 6 bases from V and 7 bases from J, with 15 bases between. The CDR3 protein is CASRLPGAFGYTF. The CDR3 bases are TGTGCCAGCAGACTACCAGGGGCTTTTGGCTACACCTTC.

The V and J genes are TRBV15 and TRBJ2-7; weak D call: TRBD1 (6 bases). The CDR3 runs to 16 residues. Germline-derived CDR1 and CDR2 are LNHNV and YYDKDF (reference sequence). The ends were cut back, 1 base at V and 1 base at J, with 14 bases in the middle. CDR3 sequence (DNA): TGTGCCACCAGCAGAGGACTGGGACAAGGTTCCTACGAGCAGTACTTC. Translating it yields CATSRGLGQGSYEQYF.

The V call is TRBV19, the J call TRBJ1-3; unclear D gene. Germline loops: CDR1 LNHDA, CDR2 SQIVND (reference sequence). V lost 5 bases, J lost 6 bases, and 14 bases lay in between. The CDR3 totals 14 residues. The CDR3 loop is CASSSWEEENTIYF. CDR3 nucleotides: TGTGCCAGTAGTTCGTGGGAGGAGGAAAACACCATATATTTT. Drawing the rest from reference TRBV19 and TRBJ1-3, the complete variable domain is DGGITQSPKYLFRKEGQNVTLSCEQNLNHDAMYWYRQDPGQGLRLIYYSQIVNDFQKGDIAEGYSVSREKKESFPLTVTSAQKNPTAFYLCASSSWEEENTIYFGEGSWLTVV.

This clone has only one observation. The CDR3 DNA follows: TGCGCCAGCTCCCGGTCGGGAGGGAACACTGAAGCTTTCTTT. Translating it yields CASSRSGGNTEAFF. This chain joins TRBV5-1 and TRBJ1-1; D gene uncertain. V shed 7 bases and J shed 1 base, with 14 bases lying between them. The CDR3 covers 14 residues. Germline assignment: CDR1 SGHRS and CDR2 YFSETQ. Full variable domain (outside the CDR3, taken from reference TRBV5-1 and TRBJ1-1): KAGVTQTPRYLIKTRGQQVTLSCSPISGHRSVSWYQQTPGQGLQFLFEYFSETQRNKGNFPGRFSGRQFSNSRSEMNVSTLELGDSALYLCASSRSGGNTEAFFGQGTRLTVV.

Only one count was recorded for this clone. This sequence joins TRBV5-1 and TRBJ2-1, with 10 bases identical to TRBD2. The V gene end was trimmed by 1 base and the J gene end by 6 bases; junction bases not matched to a gene: 4. Germline V CDR1 and CDR2: SGHRS, YFSETQ. The CDR3 spans 15 residues. For the CDR3, the DNA is TGCGCCAGCAGCTTGACCAGCGGGGGGGTCAATGAGCAGTTCTTC. As protein: CASSLTSGGVNEQFF.